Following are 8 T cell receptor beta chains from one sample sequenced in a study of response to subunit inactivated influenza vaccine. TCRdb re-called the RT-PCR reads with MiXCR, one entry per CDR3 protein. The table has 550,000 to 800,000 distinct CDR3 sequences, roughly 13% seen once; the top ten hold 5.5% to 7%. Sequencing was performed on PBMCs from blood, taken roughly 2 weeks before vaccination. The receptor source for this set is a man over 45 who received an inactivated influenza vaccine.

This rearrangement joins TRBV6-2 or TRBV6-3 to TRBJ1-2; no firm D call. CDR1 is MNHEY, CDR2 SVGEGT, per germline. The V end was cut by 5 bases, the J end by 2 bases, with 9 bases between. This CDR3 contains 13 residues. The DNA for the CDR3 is TGTGCCAGCAGTAACGGACGGAACTATGGCTACACCTTC. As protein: CASSNGRNYGYTF.

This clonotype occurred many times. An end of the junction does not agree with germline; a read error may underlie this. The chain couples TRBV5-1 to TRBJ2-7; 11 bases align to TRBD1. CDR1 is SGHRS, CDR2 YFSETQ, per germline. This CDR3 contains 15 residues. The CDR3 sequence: CASSLGGTGGYEQYF. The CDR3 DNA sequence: TGTGCCAGCAGCTTAGGGGGGACAGGGGGCTACGAGCAGTACTTC.

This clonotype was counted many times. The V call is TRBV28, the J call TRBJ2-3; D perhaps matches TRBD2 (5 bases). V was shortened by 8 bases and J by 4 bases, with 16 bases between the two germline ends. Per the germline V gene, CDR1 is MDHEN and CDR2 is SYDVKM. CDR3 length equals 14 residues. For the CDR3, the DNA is TGTGCCAGCTTTCTTCGGGGTAGCCCAGATACGCAGTATTTT. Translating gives CASFLRGSPDTQYF.

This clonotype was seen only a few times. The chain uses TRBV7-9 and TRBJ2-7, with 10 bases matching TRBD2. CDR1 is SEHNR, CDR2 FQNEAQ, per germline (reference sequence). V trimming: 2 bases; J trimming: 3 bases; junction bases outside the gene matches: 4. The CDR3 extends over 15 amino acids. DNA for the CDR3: TGTGCCAGCAGCTTACCGGGACTAGCGATCTACGAGCAGTACTTC. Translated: CASSLPGLAIYEQYF.

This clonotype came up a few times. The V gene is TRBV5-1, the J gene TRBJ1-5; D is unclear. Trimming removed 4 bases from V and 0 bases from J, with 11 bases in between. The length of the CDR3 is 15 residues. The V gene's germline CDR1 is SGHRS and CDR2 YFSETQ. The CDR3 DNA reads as TGCGCCAGCAGCCTTGGTCCAAGTAGCAATCAGCCCCAGCATTTT. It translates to CASSLGPSSNQPQHF.

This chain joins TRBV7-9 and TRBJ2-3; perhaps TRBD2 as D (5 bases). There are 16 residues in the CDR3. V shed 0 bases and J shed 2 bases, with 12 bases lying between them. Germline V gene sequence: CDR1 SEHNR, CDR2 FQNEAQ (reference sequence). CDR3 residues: CASSLASVPYTDTQYF. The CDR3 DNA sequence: TGTGCCAGCAGCTTAGCTAGCGTTCCTTACACAGATACGCAGTATTTT.

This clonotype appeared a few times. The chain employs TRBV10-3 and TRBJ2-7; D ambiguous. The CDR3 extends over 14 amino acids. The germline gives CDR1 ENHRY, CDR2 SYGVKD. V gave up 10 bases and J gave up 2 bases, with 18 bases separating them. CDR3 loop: CATMGSVNAYEQYF. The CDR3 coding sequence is TGTGCCACCATGGGTTCAGTAAACGCCTACGAGCAGTACTTC.

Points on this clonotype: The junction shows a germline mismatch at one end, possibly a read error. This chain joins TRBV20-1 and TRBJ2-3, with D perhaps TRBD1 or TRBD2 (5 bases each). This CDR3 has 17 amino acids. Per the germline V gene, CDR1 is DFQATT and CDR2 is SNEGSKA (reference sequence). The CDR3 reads CNATKILGRSGPDTQYF. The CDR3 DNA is TGCAATGCTACCAAGATTCTGGGGCGCAGCGGTCCAGATACGCAGTATTTT.